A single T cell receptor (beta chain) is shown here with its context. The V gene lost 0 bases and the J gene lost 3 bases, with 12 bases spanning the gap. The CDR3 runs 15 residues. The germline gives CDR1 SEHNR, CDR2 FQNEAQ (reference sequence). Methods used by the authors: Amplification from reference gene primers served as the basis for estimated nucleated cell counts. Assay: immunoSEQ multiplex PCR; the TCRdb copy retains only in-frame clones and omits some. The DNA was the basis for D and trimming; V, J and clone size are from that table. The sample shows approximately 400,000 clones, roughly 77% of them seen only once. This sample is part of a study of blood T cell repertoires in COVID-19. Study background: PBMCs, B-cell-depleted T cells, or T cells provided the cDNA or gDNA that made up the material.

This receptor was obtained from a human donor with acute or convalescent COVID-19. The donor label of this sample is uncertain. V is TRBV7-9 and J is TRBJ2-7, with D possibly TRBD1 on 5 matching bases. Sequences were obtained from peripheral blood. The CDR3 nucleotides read TGTGCCAGCAGCTTAGCGCTAGGGGCTAACTACGAGCAGTACTTC. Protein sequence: CASSLALGANYEQYF.